This TCR beta chain was identified during a study of T cells in Graves' hyperthyroidism and ophthalmopathy. Amplification of TCR beta CDR3 regions was performed using RNA transcripts as template. When the TCR CDR3 underwent first-round RT-PCR, the HTBI primer set was used. TCRdb used MiXCR to reprocess the multiplex PCR reads, holding one entry per CDR3 protein. The profile shows about 270,000 distinct CDR3 sequences, about 16% of them singletons. The length of the CDR3 is 15 residues. Germline trimming cut 4 bases from V and 5 bases from J; bases unmatched to any gene: 7. CDR1 is MDHEN, CDR2 SYDVKM, per germline.

The rearrangement uses TRBV28 and TRBJ2-1; TRBD2 matches at 8 bases. Input material: blood. This sequence originates from a woman in her fifties or sixties with Graves' hyperthyroidism that later progressed to Graves' ophthalmopathy. The CDR3 nucleotides read TGTGCCAGCAGTTGGCCGGGACTAGGAAACAATGAGCAGTTCTTC. It specifies CASSWPGLGNNEQFF.